By sample fraction, the clone carrying this T cell receptor beta chain is medium-sized. Its target is not known. The CDR3 runs to 13 residues. Germline trimming cut 4 bases from V and 7 bases from J; bases unmatched to any gene: 5. The germline CDR1 and CDR2 sequences are LGHDT and YNNKEL (reference sequence). Profiling relied on immunoSEQ multiplex PCR, and the TCRdb table lists in-frame clones only, not all of them. This table has tens of thousands of clones, less than 80% appearing once. Antigen-specific CD4+ T cells were first expanded with viral peptide pools by the ViraFEST assay and only then sequenced. A 10-day culture period preceded the isolation of CD4+ T cells. Of the BNT162b2 and mRNA-1273 vaccines, participants received two doses of one or the other. Prior SARS-CoV-2 infection was absent in the vaccine recipients, as shown by negative nucleocapsid antibodies. This record comes from a study of vaccination effects on CD4 cells after COVID-19. Study-wide points: Late after vaccination, infection- and vaccine-induced clones showed marked clonal contraction.

The source is a human donor who received a COVID-19 vaccine. The chain uses TRBV3-1 (or the pseudogene TRBV3-2) and TRBJ1-1; 8 bases fit TRBD1. The sample in question was CD4+ T cells from PBMCs cultured with HCoV-229E spike peptides, obtained after COVID-19 vaccination. CDR3 residues: CASSPTGGIEAFF. The CDR3, as DNA: TGTGCCAGCAGCCCCACAGGGGGTATTGAAGCTTTCTTT.